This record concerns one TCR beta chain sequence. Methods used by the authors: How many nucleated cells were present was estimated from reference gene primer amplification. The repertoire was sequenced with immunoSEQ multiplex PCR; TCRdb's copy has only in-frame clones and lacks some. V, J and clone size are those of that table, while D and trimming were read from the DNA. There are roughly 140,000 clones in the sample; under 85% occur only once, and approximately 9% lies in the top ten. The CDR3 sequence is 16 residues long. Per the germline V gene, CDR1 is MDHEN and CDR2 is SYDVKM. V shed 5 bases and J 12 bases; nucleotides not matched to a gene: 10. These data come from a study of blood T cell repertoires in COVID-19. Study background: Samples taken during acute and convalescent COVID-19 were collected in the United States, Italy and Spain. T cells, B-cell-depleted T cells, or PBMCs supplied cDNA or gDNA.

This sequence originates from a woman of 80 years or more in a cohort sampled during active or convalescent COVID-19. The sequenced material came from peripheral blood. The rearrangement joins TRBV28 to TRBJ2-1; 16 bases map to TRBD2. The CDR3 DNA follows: TGTGCCAGCAGTCCGAGGGGACTAGCGGGGGGGCGGTGGCAGTTCTTC. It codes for CASSPRGLAGGRWQFF.